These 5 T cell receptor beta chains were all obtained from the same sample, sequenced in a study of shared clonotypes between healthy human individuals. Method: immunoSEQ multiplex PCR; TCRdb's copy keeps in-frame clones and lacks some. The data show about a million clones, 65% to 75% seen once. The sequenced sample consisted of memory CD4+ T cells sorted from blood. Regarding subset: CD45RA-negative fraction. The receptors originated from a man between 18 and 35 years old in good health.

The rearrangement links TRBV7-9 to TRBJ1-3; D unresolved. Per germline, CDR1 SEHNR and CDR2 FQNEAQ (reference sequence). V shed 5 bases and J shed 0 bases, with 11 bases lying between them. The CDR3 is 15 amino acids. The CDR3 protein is CASSRELSSGNTIYF. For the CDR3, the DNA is TGTGCCAGCAGCCGAGAGCTTAGCTCTGGAAACACCATATATTTT.

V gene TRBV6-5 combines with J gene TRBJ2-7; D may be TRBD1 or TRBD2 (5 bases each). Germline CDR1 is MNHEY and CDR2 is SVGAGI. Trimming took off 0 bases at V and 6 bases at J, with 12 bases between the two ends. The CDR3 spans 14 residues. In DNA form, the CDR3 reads TGTGCCAGCAGTTACTCCGGGGCCAGCGGCGAGCAGTACTTC. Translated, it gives CASSYSGASGEQYF.

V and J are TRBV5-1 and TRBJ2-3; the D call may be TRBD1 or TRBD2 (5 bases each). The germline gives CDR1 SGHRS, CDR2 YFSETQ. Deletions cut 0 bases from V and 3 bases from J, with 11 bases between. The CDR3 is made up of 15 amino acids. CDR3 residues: CASSLGSRETDTQYF. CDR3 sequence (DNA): TGCGCCAGCAGCTTGGGAAGCAGGGAGACAGATACGCAGTATTTT.

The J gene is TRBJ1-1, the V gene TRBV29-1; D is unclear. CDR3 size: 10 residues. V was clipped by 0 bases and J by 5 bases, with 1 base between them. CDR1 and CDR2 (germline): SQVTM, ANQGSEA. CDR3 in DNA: TGCAGCGTTGAAGAGACTGAAGCTTTCTTT. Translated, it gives CSVEETEAFF.

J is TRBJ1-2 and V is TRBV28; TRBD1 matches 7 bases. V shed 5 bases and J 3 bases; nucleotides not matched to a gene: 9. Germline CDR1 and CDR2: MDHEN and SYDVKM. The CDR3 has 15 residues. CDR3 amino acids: CASSPTGAVYYGYTF. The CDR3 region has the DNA TGTGCCAGCAGTCCCACAGGGGCCGTATACTATGGCTACACCTTC.